These 12 T cell receptor beta chains originate from one sample sequenced in a study of blood T cell repertoires in COVID-19. The repertoire was sequenced with immunoSEQ multiplex PCR; TCRdb's copy has only in-frame clones and lacks some. The data contain under 13,000 clones, 65% to 90% of them seen just once; the ten biggest clones take up approximately 8.1%. The sample comprised peripheral blood. These TCRs come from a man aged 65 to 79 with active COVID-19.

The chain employs TRBV19 and TRBJ1-6; TRBD1 agrees at 9 bases. Per the germline V gene, CDR1 is LNHDA and CDR2 is SQIVND (reference sequence). The CDR3 covers 16 residues. With 7 bases clipped from V and 10 bases from J, the junction kept 14 bases outside the gene matches. The CDR3 loop is CASNKPKGTGPSPLHF. The DNA of the CDR3 is TGTGCCAGTAATAAACCGAAAGGGACAGGGCCCTCACCCCTCCACTTT.

The V gene is TRBV24-1, the J gene TRBJ2-1; 13 positions match TRBD2. V dropped 1 base and J dropped 9; count of bases not matched to a gene: 5. CDR1 is KGHDR, CDR2 SFDVKD, per germline. The CDR3 consists of 16 residues. Written as DNA, the CDR3 is TGTGCCACCAGTGATTTAACTAGCGGGGGGGCCGGTGAGCAGTTCTTC. This sequence encodes CATSDLTSGGAGEQFF.

J is TRBJ1-2 and V is TRBV5-1, with a tentative D call TRBD1 (6 bases). V was pared by 0 bases and J by 7 bases, with 16 bases between. The CDR3 has 15 residues. Germline-derived CDR1 and CDR2 are SGHRS and YFSETQ. The CDR3 DNA follows: TGCGCCAGCAGCTTGGCCGCCAGGGACAAGGGTGGCTACACCTTC. It specifies CASSLAARDKGGYTF.

The rearrangement joins TRBV5-1 to TRBJ1-3; 10 nucleotides match TRBD1. V lost 4 bases, J lost 4 bases, and 2 bases stayed unmatched. This CDR3 contains 14 residues. The germline V gene has CDR1 SGHRS and CDR2 YFSETQ. CDR3 DNA sequence: TGCGCCAGCAGCACGGGACAGGGGGGAAACACCATATATTTT. Residues: CASSTGQGGNTIYF.

This clone is labeled medium-sized (0.01 to 0.1%). The CDR3 is CASSQDLNSNYGYTF. CDR3 nucleotides: TGCGCCAGCAGCCAAGATCTTAATTCTAACTATGGCTACACCTTC. The rearrangement joins TRBV4-1 to TRBJ1-2; no clear D gene. V was trimmed by 0 bases and J by 0 bases, leaving 8 bases between them. This CDR3 region has 15 residues. Germline V CDR1 and CDR2: MGHRA, YSYEKL.

This clone was observed once. The chain recombines TRBV7-8 with TRBJ2-2; 14 bases fit TRBD2. With V trimmed by 0 bases and J by 0 bases, 3 bases remained unmatched. The CDR3 covers 19 residues. The germline gives CDR1 SGHVS, CDR2 FQNEAQ. The CDR3: CASSLAGLAGGPNTGELFF. In nucleotides, the CDR3 is TGTGCCAGCAGCTTAGCTGGACTAGCGGGGGGTCCGAACACCGGGGAGCTGTTTTTT.

CDR3 sequence: CASTGTANQPQHF. In DNA form, the CDR3 reads TGTGCCAGCACCGGGACAGCAAATCAGCCCCAGCATTTT. J is TRBJ1-5 and V is TRBV5-8; TRBD1 matches 7 bases. J gave up 4 bases and V 6 bases, and 4 bases lay outside the gene matches. Germline V lookup: CDR1 SGHTS, CDR2 YDEGEE. The CDR3 contains 13 residues.

The chain is built from TRBV19 and TRBJ2-1; 10 bases line up with TRBD1. J was trimmed by 2 bases and V by 8 bases; bases with no gene match: 3. CDR3 length equals 14 residues. Germline-derived CDR1 and CDR2 are LNHDA and SQIVND (reference sequence). CDR3 sequence: CASRDRGPYNEQFF. The CDR3 DNA reads TGTGCCAGTCGTGACAGGGGGCCCTACAATGAGCAGTTCTTC.

The chain links TRBV27 to TRBJ2-1; D possibly corresponds to TRBD2 (5 bases). This CDR3 contains 15 residues. CDR1 and CDR2 (germline): MNHEY, SMNVEV (reference sequence). V lost 4 bases and J 5 bases, leaving 15 bases between the germline ends. CDR3: CASSSITSGDNEQFF. The CDR3 coding sequence is TGTGCCAGCAGTTCGATTACTAGTGGGGACAATGAGCAGTTCTTC.

The chain carries TRBV5-1 and TRBJ2-6, with D possibly being TRBD1 (5 bases). V was shortened by 4 bases and J by 2 bases, with 7 bases between the two germline ends. CDR1 is SGHRS, CDR2 YFSETQ, per germline. There are 14 residues in the CDR3. This CDR3 reads CASSVGPGANVLTF. The CDR3 bases are TGCGCCAGCAGCGTGGGGCCTGGGGCCAACGTCCTGACTTTC.

This chain links TRBV5-1 with TRBJ2-3; TRBD2 matches at 8 bases. Trimming cost V 4 bases and J 4 bases; bases outside gene matches: 11. Germline V gene lookup returns CDR1 SGHRS and CDR2 YFSETQ. The CDR3 is 16 amino acids. CDR3 residues: CASSAHGGAVPDTQYF. In DNA, the CDR3 is TGCGCCAGCAGCGCCCACGGGGGGGCCGTGCCAGATACGCAGTATTTT.

The chain employs TRBV28 and TRBJ2-3; TRBD2 matches 7 bases. The CDR3 sequence is 16 residues long. Germline CDR1 is MDHEN and CDR2 is SYDVKM. The J segment lost 2 bases and the V segment lost 10 bases, leaving 15 bases of the junction unmatched. The CDR3 nucleotides read TGTGCCACTCATGAATCGGGGGGTAGGTCCACAGATACGCAGTATTTT. It encodes CATHESGGRSTDTQYF.